The 30 T cell receptor beta chains presented below share a single source sample, sequenced in a study of regulatory T cells in long-lasting Graves disease. As to time point: newly diagnosed GD, antithyroid drugs for less than 3 months. Preparation of the TCR library used RNA extracted from PBMCs. Construction of TCR beta libraries relied on iRepertoire HTBI primers and on Arm-PCR targeting CDR3 regions. TCRdb re-derived calls from the multiplex PCR reads in MiXCR, one entry per CDR3 protein. The sample comprises roughly 320,000 distinct CDR3 sequences, roughly a sixth of which are singletons, and 30% rests with the top ten. These data also featured in a second study, about T cells in Graves' hyperthyroidism and ophthalmopathy.

The specimen comprised peripheral blood mononuclear cells (PBMCs), sampled at new diagnosis, from a patient treated with antithyroid drugs. These receptors all come from a middle-aged man with Graves disease.

The table lists this clonotype with a few counts. As DNA, the CDR3 is TGCAGCGAGCTACAGGAACCCAACAATGAGCAGTTCTTC. It specifies CSELQEPNNEQFF. This sequence joins TRBV29-1 and TRBJ2-1; TRBD1 might be the D (5 bases). Germline lookup yields CDR1 SQVTM and CDR2 ANQGSEA. The CDR3 consists of 13 residues. Trimming took 7 bases from V and 5 from J, leaving 15 bases between them.

The CDR3 is CASASAGGLTQYF. CDR3 bases: TGTGCCAGCGCGTCAGCGGGGGGGCTTACCCAGTACTTC. The V gene is TRBV27, the J gene TRBJ2-5, with TRBD2 matching over 10 bases. The trim removed 8 bases at V and 8 bases at J, leaving 8 bases unmatched. The CDR3 sequence is 13 residues long. Germline CDR1 and CDR2: MNHEY and SMNVEV (reference sequence).

The chain links TRBV29-1 to TRBJ2-2; D unresolved. The ends were cut back, 1 base at V and 2 bases at J, with 5 bases in the middle. The CDR3 runs 13 residues. Germline V CDR1 and CDR2: SQVTM, ANQGSEA. The CDR3: CSVEAGNTGELFF. The CDR3 nucleotides read TGCAGCGTTGAAGCAGGCAACACCGGGGAGCTGTTTTTT.

This clonotype was seen at least ten times. One end of the junction does not line up with germline, which may come from a read error. The V gene is TRBV4-1, the J gene TRBJ2-7, with TRBD1 matching over 11 bases. There are 15 residues in the CDR3. Per germline, CDR1 MGHRA and CDR2 YSYEKL. The CDR3 DNA is TGTGCCAGCAGCCAAGGGACAGGGGGTGCCAACGAGCAGTACTTC. This translates into CASSQGTGGANEQYF.

V is TRBV6-4 and J is TRBJ1-6; D call uncertain. The germline CDR1 and CDR2 sequences are MRHNA and SNTAGT. The CDR3 contains 14 residues. V shed 3 bases and J shed 8 bases, with 11 bases lying between them. CDR3 protein: CASSEAVVDSPLHF. The DNA of the CDR3 is TGTGCCAGCAGTGAGGCAGTGGTGGATTCACCCCTCCACTTT.

This clonotype was recorded a few times. This chain uses TRBV6-4 with TRBJ2-4, with D possibly being TRBD1 or TRBD2 (5 bases each). This CDR3 contains 17 residues. Deletions cut 2 bases from V and 0 bases from J, with 14 bases between. The germline CDR1 and CDR2 sequences are MRHNA and SNTAGT. The CDR3: CASSDRDLPIAKNIQYF. CDR3 in DNA: TGTGCCAGCAGTGACAGGGACCTTCCTATAGCCAAAAACATTCAGTACTTC.

The sample holds many counts of this clonotype. The V gene is TRBV28, the J gene TRBJ2-5; 11 bases are shared with TRBD2. V lost 8 bases and J lost 6; bases outside the gene matches: 5. This CDR3 has 13 residues. Germline loops: CDR1 MDHEN, CDR2 SYDVKM. CDR3 protein: CASSTTSGKTQYF. DNA for the CDR3: TGTGCCAGCTCAACGACTAGCGGGAAGACCCAGTACTTC.

In this sample, this clonotype turned up many times. The chain joins TRBV28 to TRBJ1-2, with D perhaps matching TRBD1 (6 bases). This CDR3 comprises 15 residues. The germline V and J ends were trimmed by 11 bases and 2 bases, with 21 bases remaining between them. CDR1 and CDR2 from the germline V gene are MDHEN and SYDVKM. DNA of the CDR3: TGTGCCGGCATGGGATACGTAGGACAGAACTATGGCTACACCTTC. Protein sequence: CAGMGYVGQNYGYTF.

This clonotype was observed many times. The chain carries TRBV20-1 and TRBJ2-7; tentative D call: TRBD1 (6 bases). Germline V gene lookup returns CDR1 DFQATT and CDR2 SNEGSKA (reference sequence). The CDR3 loop spans 15 amino acids. V lost 3 bases, J lost 1 base, and 16 bases lay in between. The CDR3 bases are TGCAGTGCTAGCCCATGGACAGTCCCGTCCTACGAGCAGTACTTC. Residues: CSASPWTVPSYEQYF.

In its sample, this clonotype was seen many times. The chain couples TRBV18 to TRBJ2-1; 7 nucleotides align to TRBD1. The J segment lost 7 bases and the V segment lost 5 bases, leaving 8 bases of the junction unmatched. The CDR3 loop spans 14 amino acids. Germline assignment: CDR1 KGHSH and CDR2 LQKENI. CDR3 sequence: CASSGQDQKNEQFF. Here the CDR3 DNA reads TGTGCCAGCTCAGGACAGGACCAAAAAAATGAGCAGTTCTTC.

The sample holds many counts of this clonotype. The chain couples TRBV7-9 to TRBJ2-7; 7 nucleotides line up with TRBD1. Looked up from germline, CDR1 is SEHNR and CDR2 is FQNEAQ (reference sequence). V trimming: 1 base; J trimming: 3 bases; junction bases outside the gene matches: 3. The CDR3 covers 14 residues. CDR3 sequence (DNA): TGTGCCAGCAGCTTAGTAGGGGGCGTCTACGAGCAGTACTTC. It specifies CASSLVGGVYEQYF.

This clonotype was seen a few times. The chain recombines TRBV24-1 with TRBJ1-4, with D perhaps matching TRBD1 (6 bases). Germline lookup yields CDR1 KGHDR and CDR2 SFDVKD. Deletions cut 2 bases from V and 7 bases from J, with 13 bases between. This CDR3 region has 15 residues. CDR3 sequence: CATSDSGDHGEKLFF. CDR3 in DNA: TGTGCCACCAGTGATTCAGGGGACCACGGTGAAAAACTGTTTTTT.

In its sample, this clonotype was seen a few times. The chain links TRBV19 to TRBJ2-1; 8 bases match TRBD2. The CDR3 totals 15 residues. The V gene's germline CDR1 is LNHDA and CDR2 SQIVND (reference sequence). The V gene end was trimmed by 2 bases and the J gene end by 3 bases; junction bases not matched to a gene: 3. CDR3 loop: CASSIQRGSYNEQFF. Written as DNA, the CDR3 is TGTGCCAGTAGTATACAGCGGGGGAGCTACAATGAGCAGTTCTTC.

As for this clonotype: A far larger clone differs by one base, so this is likely a read error. The rearrangement uses TRBV5-1 and TRBJ2-7; 8 nucleotides line up with TRBD2. This CDR3 is 17 amino acids long. The ends lost 4 bases at V and 7 bases at J; junction bases unmatched: 19. CDR1 SGHRS and CDR2 YFSETQ come from the germline V gene. The CDR3 DNA reads TGCGCCAGCAGCGGGGCGGGGGGCCCTAGACTTAACAATGAGCAGTACTTC. Translation gives CASSGAGGPRLNNEQYF.

This clonotype was seen more than once but under ten times. This sequence joins TRBV7-9 and TRBJ2-5; TRBD1 matches at 11 bases. The germline gives CDR1 SEHNR, CDR2 FQNEAQ (reference sequence). With V trimmed by 6 bases and J by 7 bases, 10 bases remained unmatched. This CDR3 contains 15 residues. The CDR3 coding sequence is TGTGCCAGCAGTTCCCGGACAGGGGGCTCCCTGACCCAGTACTTC. Amino acids: CASSSRTGGSLTQYF.

This clonotype occurred many times. The V and J genes are TRBV2 and TRBJ2-3, with D possibly TRBD2 on 5 matching bases. The CDR3 contains 16 residues. V shed 2 bases and J shed 2 bases, with 14 bases lying between them. In germline, CDR1 is SNHLY, CDR2 FYNNEI. This CDR3 reads CASSETRGPYTDTQYF. The CDR3 region has the DNA TGTGCCAGCAGTGAAACTCGCGGGCCTTACACAGATACGCAGTATTTT.

The rearrangement uses TRBV10-3 and TRBJ2-7; 12 bases map to TRBD2. The CDR3 contains 16 residues. Germline loops: CDR1 ENHRY, CDR2 SYGVKD. The trim removed 3 bases at V and 3 bases at J, leaving 6 bases unmatched. CDR3 sequence (DNA): TGTGCCATCAGTGACTCCCGGACTAGCGGGGTCTACGAGCAGTACTTC. Its protein product is CAISDSRTSGVYEQYF.

This clonotype was seen repeatedly, ten times or more. This chain connects TRBV28 to TRBJ1-2, with TRBD1 identical over 9 bases. Germline lookup yields CDR1 MDHEN and CDR2 SYDVKM. The V gene end was trimmed by 5 bases and the J gene end by 4 bases; junction bases not matched to a gene: 8. This CDR3 spans 15 amino acids. CDR3: CASSRPGQGTYGYTF. The CDR3, as DNA: TGTGCCAGCAGTAGACCGGGACAGGGAACCTATGGCTACACCTTC.

There are many counts of this clonotype. This rearrangement joins TRBV14 to TRBJ1-2; no clear D gene. The CDR3 has 14 residues. Germline CDR1 and CDR2: SGHDN and FVKESK. Deletions cut 5 bases from V and 5 bases from J, with 15 bases between. The CDR3 coding sequence is TGTGCCAGCAGCTACTCGGGAGGACGGTATGGCTACACCTTC. It translates to CASSYSGGRYGYTF.

This chain uses TRBV5-1 with TRBJ2-1; 7 bases are a match to TRBD1. The junction had 6 bases not matched to a gene; V was cut back by 5 bases and J by 7 bases. The CDR3 is 13 residues long. Germline CDR1 reads SGHRS; CDR2 reads YFSETQ. The DNA of the CDR3 is TGCGCCAGCAGGCGCGAGACAGGGAATGAGCAGTTCTTC. This gives the protein CASRRETGNEQFF. Using reference TRBV5-1 and TRBJ2-1 for the parts outside the CDR3, the full variable domain is KAGVTQTPRYLIKTRGQQVTLSCSPISGHRSVSWYQQTPGQGLQFLFEYFSETQRNKGNFPGRFSGRQFSNSRSEMNVSTLELGDSALYLCASRRETGNEQFFGPGTRLTVL.

Ten or more counts support this clonotype. J is TRBJ2-7 and V is TRBV6-1; TRBD1 matches at 10 bases. J was trimmed by 4 bases and V by 5 bases; bases with no gene match: 8. CDR3 length: 15 amino acids. Germline V gene lookup returns CDR1 MNHNS and CDR2 SASEGT. The CDR3 coding sequence is TGTGCCAGCAGTCGATTGGGACAGGGGAATTACGAGCAGTACTTC. The encoded protein is CASSRLGQGNYEQYF.

In its sample, this clonotype was seen a few times. This rearrangement joins TRBV28 to TRBJ2-5; D may be TRBD2 (7 bases). There are 13 residues in the CDR3. The V end was cut by 8 bases, the J end by 5 bases, with 15 bases between. CDR1 is MDHEN and CDR2 is SYDVKM in the germline V gene. The CDR3 loop reads CASGRGYGETQYF. For the CDR3, the DNA is TGTGCCAGCGGGAGGGGGTACGGGGAGACCCAGTACTTC.

The chain combines TRBV11-2 with TRBJ2-6; TRBD2 matches at 7 bases. Germline CDR1 reads SGHAT; CDR2 reads FQNNGV. CDR3 length: 18 amino acids. V gave up 3 bases and J gave up 0 bases; unmatched junction bases: 8. DNA for the CDR3: TGTGCCAGCAGCTTGCCGCGGGGGTCTTACTCTGGGGCCAACGTCCTGACTTTC. This sequence encodes CASSLPRGSYSGANVLTF. Looking up the rest from reference TRBV11-2 and TRBJ2-6 gives the full variable domain: EAGVAQSPRYKIIEKRQSVAFWCNPISGHATLYWYQQILGQGPKLLIQFQNNGVVDDSQLPKDRFSAERLKGVDSTLKIQPAKLEDSAVYLCASSLPRGSYSGANVLTFGAGSRLTVL.

This clonotype was detected only a few times. This chain connects TRBV9 to TRBJ2-3; tentative D call: TRBD2 (7 bases). Germline V CDR1 and CDR2: SGDLS, YYNGEE. This CDR3 has 15 amino acids. V was shortened by 0 bases and J by 4 bases, with 12 bases between the two germline ends. CDR3 in DNA: TGTGCCAGCAGCGTAGTAGGGGGGGCCGCAGATACGCAGTATTTT. This translates into CASSVVGGAADTQYF.

This clonotype showed up many times. This chain links TRBV7-2 with TRBJ2-5; 9 bases fit TRBD2. The J segment lost 5 bases and the V segment lost 4 bases, leaving 5 bases of the junction unmatched. Germline lookup yields CDR1 SGHTA and CDR2 FQGNSA. This CDR3 spans 14 amino acids. CDR3 DNA: TGTGCCAGCAGCTCTAGCGGGGCAGGGGAGACCCAGTACTTC. Its protein is CASSSSGAGETQYF.

This clonotype was counted many times. This chain connects TRBV5-1 to TRBJ2-2, with a tentative D call TRBD2 (6 bases). This CDR3 region has 16 residues. V was shortened by 3 bases and J by 0 bases, with 12 bases between the two germline ends. The germline gives CDR1 SGHRS, CDR2 YFSETQ. The chain's CDR3 is CASSWTGTANTGELFF. CDR3 DNA sequence: TGCGCCAGCAGCTGGACCGGGACTGCGAACACCGGGGAGCTGTTTTTT.

This clonotype was observed at least ten times. The chain recombines TRBV7-2 with TRBJ2-1; 9 bases align to TRBD2. The CDR3 runs 16 residues. J lost 1 base, V lost 5 bases, and 6 bases had no gene match. The germline V gene has CDR1 SGHTA and CDR2 FQGNSA. CDR3 in DNA: TGTGCCAGCAGCCTTAGCGGGGGTGCTTCCTACAATGAGCAGTTCTTC. Translating it yields CASSLSGGASYNEQFF.

This clonotype was seen at least ten times. This chain connects TRBV24-1 to TRBJ2-5; D gene unclear. Trimming shortened V by 1 base and J by 5 bases, and 7 bases separated the two germline ends. Germline values: CDR1 KGHDR, CDR2 SFDVKD. This CDR3 comprises 13 residues. The CDR3 region has the DNA TGTGCCACCAGTGATTTCCCAACGGAGACCCAGTACTTC. It is translated as CATSDFPTETQYF.

This clonotype came up many times. The gene calls are TRBV18 and TRBJ2-1; TRBD1 aligns across 7 bases. Germline V lookup: CDR1 KGHSH, CDR2 LQKENI. There are 15 residues in the CDR3. Unmatched junction bases numbered 9, after V lost 6 bases and J lost 4 bases. CDR3 in amino acids: CASSAGTANYNEQFF. CDR3 nucleotide sequence: TGTGCCAGCTCGGCCGGGACAGCGAATTACAATGAGCAGTTCTTC.

This chain joins TRBV7-2 and TRBJ1-6; TRBD1 matches at 10 bases. CDR1 is SGHTA, CDR2 FQGNSA, per germline. V trimming: 4 bases; J trimming: 9 bases; junction bases outside the gene matches: 6. The CDR3 is 15 amino acids. The CDR3 DNA reads as TGTGCCAGCAGCTGGGGACAGGGGAGGGTTTCACCCCTCCACTTT. Translation gives CASSWGQGRVSPLHF.